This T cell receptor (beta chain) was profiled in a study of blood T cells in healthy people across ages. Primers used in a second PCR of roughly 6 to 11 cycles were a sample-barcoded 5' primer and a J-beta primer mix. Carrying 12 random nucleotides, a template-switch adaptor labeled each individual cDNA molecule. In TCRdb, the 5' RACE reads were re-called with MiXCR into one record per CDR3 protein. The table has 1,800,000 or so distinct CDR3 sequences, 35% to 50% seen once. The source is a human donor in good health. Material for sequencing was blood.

CDR3 nucleotides: TGCAGTGCTTCCGGGACGACCTTTATAGATTTACAGCATTTT. It yields the protein CSASGTTFIDLQHF. V usage is TRBV20-1 and J usage is TRBJ1-5, with a tentative D call TRBD1 (5 bases). The length of the CDR3 is 14 residues. Germline CDR1 and CDR2: DFQATT and SNEGSKA (reference sequence). Trimming stripped 5 bases from V and 13 bases from J, with 24 bases between.